Here is one TCR beta chain with its context. This specimen belongs to a study of T-cell reconstitution after alpha-beta-depleted transplantation in children. Preparation of the TCRbeta library used unique molecular identifiers. TCRdb reprocessed the PCR reads via MiXCR and lists one record per CDR3 protein. The sample includes roughly 400,000 distinct CDR3 sequences, around 21% seen only once; the top ten take around 3.9%. Sequenced material: PBMCs from the stem cell graft donor, taken from the stem cell graft. The sequence derives from a human donor who donated a stem cell graft to a child with acute myeloid leukemia.

In DNA form, the CDR3 reads TGTGCCAGCAGGGTCGGGGGCACAGATACGCAGTATTTT. This gives the protein CASRVGGTDTQYF. V usage is TRBV6-1 and J usage is TRBJ2-3, with a possible D match to TRBD2 (5 bases). V lost 6 bases, J lost 1 base, and 8 bases lay in between. The V gene's germline CDR1 is MNHNS and CDR2 SASEGT. CDR3 length: 13 residues.